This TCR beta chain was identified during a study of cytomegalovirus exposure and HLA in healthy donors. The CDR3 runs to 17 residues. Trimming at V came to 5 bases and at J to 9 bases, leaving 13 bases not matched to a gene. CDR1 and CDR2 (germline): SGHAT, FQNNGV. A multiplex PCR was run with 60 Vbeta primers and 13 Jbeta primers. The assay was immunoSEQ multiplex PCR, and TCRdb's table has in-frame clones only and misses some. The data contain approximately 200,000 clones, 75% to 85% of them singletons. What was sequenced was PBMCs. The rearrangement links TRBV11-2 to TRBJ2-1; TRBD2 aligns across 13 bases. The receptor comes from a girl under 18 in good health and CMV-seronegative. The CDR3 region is CASSIRSGLAGDSEQFF. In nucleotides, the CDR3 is TGTGCCAGCAGCATTAGATCCGGACTAGCGGGAGATAGTGAGCAGTTCTTC.